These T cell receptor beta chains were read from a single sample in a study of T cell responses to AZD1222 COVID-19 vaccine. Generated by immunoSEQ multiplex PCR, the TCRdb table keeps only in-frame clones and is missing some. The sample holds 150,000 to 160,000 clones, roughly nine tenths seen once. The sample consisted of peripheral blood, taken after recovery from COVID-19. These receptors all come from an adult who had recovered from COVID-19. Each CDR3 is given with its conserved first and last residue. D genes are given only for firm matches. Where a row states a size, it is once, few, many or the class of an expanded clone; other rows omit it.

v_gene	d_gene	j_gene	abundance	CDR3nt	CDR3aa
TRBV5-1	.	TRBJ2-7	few	TGCGCCAGCAGCGCAACGGGACTGCGATCCTACGAGCAGTACTTC	CASSATGLRSYEQYF
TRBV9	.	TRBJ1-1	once	TGTGCCAGCAGCCTTAGGGGGGACACTGAAGCTTTCTTT	CASSLRGDTEAFF
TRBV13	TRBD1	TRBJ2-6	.	TGTGCCAGCAGCCCAAAAGTTCGGGACAGGGGTTATGGGGCCAACGTCCTGACTTTC	CASSPKVRDRGYGANVLTF
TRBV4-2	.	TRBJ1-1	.	TGTGCCAGCAGCATACAGGTTATGAACACTGAAGCTTTCTTT	CASSIQVMNTEAFF
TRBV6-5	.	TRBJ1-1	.	TGTGCCAGCAGTTTAAGAGGTTTGAACACTGAAGCTTTCTTT	CASSLRGLNTEAFF
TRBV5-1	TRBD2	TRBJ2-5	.	TGCGCCAGCAGCTTGGACGGGAGGGGGCAAGAGACCCAGTACTTC	CASSLDGRGQETQYF
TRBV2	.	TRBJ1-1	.	TGTGCCAGCAGCGAACTCCCCGGGCCCCCAGGGTTGGCTTTCTTT	CASSELPGPPGLAFF
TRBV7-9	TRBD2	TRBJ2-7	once	TGTGCCAGCAGCCGGACTAGCGGGGCCTCCTACGAGCAGTACTTC	CASSRTSGASYEQYF
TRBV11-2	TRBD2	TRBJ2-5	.	TGTGCCAGCAGCTCACAGCGGGGGGTCCAAGAGACCCAGTACTTC	CASSSQRGVQETQYF
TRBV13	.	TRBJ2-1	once	TGTGCCAGCAGCCTTAGCGGGGGGCGGACAGGGGTAGGGTATGAGCAGTTCTTC	CASSLSGGRTGVGYEQFF
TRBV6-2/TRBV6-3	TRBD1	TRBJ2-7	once	TGTGCCAGCAGTTTTTCGACAGGGGGCTACGAGCAGTACTTC	CASSFSTGGYEQYF
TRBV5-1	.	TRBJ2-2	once	TGCGCCAGCCAGGGGGCTAGCGGAGCCGGGGAGCTGTTTTTT	CASQGASGAGELFF
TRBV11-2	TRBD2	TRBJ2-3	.	TGTGCCAGCAGGGGCCAGCGGGGGGGCCGCGATACGCAGTATTTT	CASRGQRGGRDTQYF
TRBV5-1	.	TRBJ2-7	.	TGCGCCAGCAGCCCGGACCTGGGGATGTCCTACGAGCAGTACTTC	CASSPDLGMSYEQYF
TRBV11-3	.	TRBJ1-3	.	TGTGCCAGCAGCTTAATGGGCAGGTCGAGGACTGGAAACACCATATATTTT	CASSLMGRSRTGNTIYF
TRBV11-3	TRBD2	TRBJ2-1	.	TGTGCCAGCAGCTTAGGGACTAGCGGCGACAATGAGCAGTTCTTC	CASSLGTSGDNEQFF
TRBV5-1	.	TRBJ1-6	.	TGCGCCAGCAGCCCCGGGGGGGCCGATTCACCCCTCCACTTT	CASSPGGADSPLHF
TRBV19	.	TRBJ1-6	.	TGTGCCAGTAGTACCAGGCCGGTGGGGTCCTATAATTCACCCCTCCACTTT	CASSTRPVGSYNSPLHF
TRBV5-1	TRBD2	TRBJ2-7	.	TGCGCCAGCAGCTGGCGGGGGGCAACTAGATCCAGTGCCTACGAGCAGTACTTC	CASSWRGATRSSAYEQYF
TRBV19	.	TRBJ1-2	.	TGTGCCAGTAGTATAGATCTCGGGGATGGCTACACCTTC	CASSIDLGDGYTF
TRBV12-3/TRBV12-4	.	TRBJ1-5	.	TGTGCCAGCAGTTTAGGGCTCAATCAGCCCCAGCATTTT	CASSLGLNQPQHF
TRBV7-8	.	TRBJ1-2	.	TGTGCCAGCAGCCCAACCTCAGGTGGCTACACCTTC	CASSPTSGGYTF
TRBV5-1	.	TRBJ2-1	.	TGCGCCAGCAGCTTGGCCGAATCGAGTGAGCAGTTCTTC	CASSLAESSEQFF
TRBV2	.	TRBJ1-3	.	TGTGCCAGCAGATGGACTGACTCTGGAAACACCATATATTTT	CASRWTDSGNTIYF
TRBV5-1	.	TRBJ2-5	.	TGCGCCAGCAGCTGGTACGGTGGGGCCAACCAAGAGACCCAGTACTTC	CASSWYGGANQETQYF
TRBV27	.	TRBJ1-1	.	TGTGCCAGCAGTCCAGGGACTCCTGAAGCTTTCTTT	CASSPGTPEAFF
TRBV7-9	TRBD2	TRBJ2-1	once	TGTGCCAGCAGCTTGGGACTAGCGCTCTCCTACAATGAGCAGTTCTTC	CASSLGLALSYNEQFF
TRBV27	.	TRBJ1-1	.	TGTGCCAGCAGGCCCTACGGGGGTGAAGCTTTCTTT	CASRPYGGEAFF
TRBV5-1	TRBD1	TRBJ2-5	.	TGCGCCAGCTTTGGTAGGATAGGACAGGGGATTGGAGAGACCCAGTACTTC	CASFGRIGQGIGETQYF
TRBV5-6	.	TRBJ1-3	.	TGTGCCAGCAGCTTGGTGGGGTCCAGCTCTGGAAACACCATATATTTT	CASSLVGSSSGNTIYF
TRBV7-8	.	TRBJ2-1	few	TGTGCCAGCAGCTTCTCCGGCCAACAGGGAGGGGATGAGCAGTTCTTC	CASSFSGQQGGDEQFF
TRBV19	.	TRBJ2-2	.	TGTGCCAGTTGTAAGGGCCCGAACACCGGGGAGCTGTTTTTT	CASCKGPNTGELFF
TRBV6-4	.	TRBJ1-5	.	TGTGCCAGCAGTGCCAGCTACAACAATCAGCCCCAGCATTTT	CASSASYNNQPQHF
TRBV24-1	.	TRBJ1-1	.	TGTGCCACCAGTGGCGTGGGGGAAGAGAACACTGAAGCTTTCTTT	CATSGVGEENTEAFF
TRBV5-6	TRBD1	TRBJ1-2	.	TGTGCCAGCAGCTTGGCCCAGGGGGGCTATGGCTACACCTTC	CASSLAQGGYGYTF
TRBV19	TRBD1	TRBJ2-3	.	TGTGCCAGTAGTATAAGGGGGACAGGTGGGCCTAGCACAGATACGCAGTATTTT	CASSIRGTGGPSTDTQYF
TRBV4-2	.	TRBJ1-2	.	TGTGCCAGCAGCCGTACAGCACTATATGGCTACACCTTC	CASSRTALYGYTF
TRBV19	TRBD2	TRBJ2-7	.	TGTGCCAGTAGTCCCTGGACTAGCGGGAGTCGCTCCTACGAGCAGTACTTC	CASSPWTSGSRSYEQYF
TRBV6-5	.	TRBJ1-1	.	TGTGCCAGCAGTTACCACGGCACTGAAGCTTTCTTT	CASSYHGTEAFF
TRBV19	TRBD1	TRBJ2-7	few	TGTGCCAGTAGCTGGGGACAGGGTAACGAGCAGTACTTC	CASSWGQGNEQYF
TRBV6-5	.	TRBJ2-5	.	TGTGCCAGCACAACTCTACATGGGGAGACCCAGTACTTC	CASTTLHGETQYF
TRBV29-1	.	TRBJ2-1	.	TGCAGCGTTGCGTTTGGGGAGCAGTTCTTC	CSVAFGEQFF
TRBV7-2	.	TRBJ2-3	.	TGTGCCAGCAGCTTTTCTACAGATACGCAGTATTTT	CASSFSTDTQYF
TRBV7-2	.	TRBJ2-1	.	TGTGCCAGCAGCTCTAGTAGGGTTTTGGACAATGAGCAGTTCTTC	CASSSSRVLDNEQFF
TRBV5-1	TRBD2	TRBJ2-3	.	TGCGCCAGCAACCCCTTGAGTAGCGGGAGGGCTAGCACAGATACGCAGTATTTT	CASNPLSSGRASTDTQYF
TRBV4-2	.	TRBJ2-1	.	TGTGCCAGCAGCCAGGGACCAAACTTCAATGAGCAGTTCTTC	CASSQGPNFNEQFF
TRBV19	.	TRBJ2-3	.	TGTGCCAGTGCCGGGACGGACACAGATACGCAGTATTTT	CASAGTDTDTQYF
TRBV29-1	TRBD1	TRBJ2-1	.	TGCAGCGTTGAAGATACCGGACAGGGGGGCAATGAGCAGTTCTTC	CSVEDTGQGGNEQFF
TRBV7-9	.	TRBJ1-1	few	TGTGCCAGCAGCTTAGTAGGGGTCGACACTGAAGCTTTCTTT	CASSLVGVDTEAFF
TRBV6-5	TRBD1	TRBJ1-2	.	TGTGCCAGCAGTTACTCGACACAGGGGGCCGGCTACACCTTC	CASSYSTQGAGYTF
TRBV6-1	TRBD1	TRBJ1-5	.	TGTGCCAGCAGTGATCCGGGACAGGTTAATCAGCCCCAGCATTTT	CASSDPGQVNQPQHF
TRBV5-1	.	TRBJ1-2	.	TGCGCCAGCAGCTTGGACGGACCTGGCCAGTCGGGCTACACCTTC	CASSLDGPGQSGYTF
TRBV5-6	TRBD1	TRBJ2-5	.	TGTGCCAGCAGCTTCCGGACAGGGGCACAAGAGACCCAGTACTTC	CASSFRTGAQETQYF